This T cell receptor (beta chain) was sequenced for a study of blood T cell repertoires in COVID-19. In germline, CDR1 is SGHRS, CDR2 YFSETQ. Trimming stripped 4 bases from V and 1 base from J, with 11 bases between. This CDR3 region has 14 residues. This table comes from immunoSEQ multiplex PCR, and its TCRdb copy is limited to in-frame clones, with some not included. The sample lists some 25,000 clones; roughly nine tenths were seen once. The sample was peripheral blood. The clonotype comes from an older man with acute or convalescent COVID-19. J is TRBJ1-1 and V is TRBV5-1; D might be TRBD1 (5 bases). In DNA form, the CDR3 reads TGCGCCAGCAGCCTCCGACAGCAGAACACTGAAGCTTTCTTT. Protein sequence: CASSLRQQNTEAFF.